The 27 T cell receptor beta chains given below trace back to one sample, sequenced in a study of cytomegalovirus exposure and HLA in healthy donors. Assay: immunoSEQ multiplex PCR; the TCRdb copy retains only in-frame clones and omits some. The data hold under 250,000 clones, with over 80% observed a single time. Specimen: PBMCs. These receptors came from a woman younger than 30 in good health and CMV-seronegative.

The rearrangement links TRBV30 to TRBJ1-1; TRBD1 agrees at 8 bases. The CDR3 spans 13 residues. Germline V gene sequence: CDR1 GTSNPN, CDR2 SVGIG (reference sequence). V lost 8 bases, J lost 1 base, and 6 bases stayed unmatched. CDR3 DNA sequence: TGTGCCCGAGGACAGGGAGGGAACACTGAAGCTTTCTTT. This translates into CARGQGGNTEAFF.

This clone was observed a single time. This sample includes further DNA sequences coding for the same CDR3. The CDR3 is CASSHRDGRSYEQYF. CDR3 DNA sequence: TGTGCCAGCAGCCACCGGGACGGACGATCCTACGAGCAGTACTTC. The V call is TRBV11-2, the J call TRBJ2-7; D may correspond to TRBD1 or TRBD2 (5 bases each). Germline CDR1 reads SGHAT; CDR2 reads FQNNGV. This CDR3 has 15 residues. Deletions cut 5 bases from V and 1 base from J, with 15 bases between. Complete variable domain (other parts from reference TRBV11-2 and TRBJ2-7): EAGVAQSPRYKIIEKRQSVAFWCNPISGHATLYWYQQILGQGPKLLIQFQNNGVVDDSQLPKDRFSAERLKGVDSTLKIQPAKLEDSAVYLCASSHRDGRSYEQYFGPGTRLTVT.

V usage is TRBV7-2 and J usage is TRBJ1-2; 9 nucleotides align to TRBD1. The CDR3 is 16 residues long. Trimming removed 3 bases from V and 7 bases from J; junction bases left unmatched: 12. Germline V gene sequence: CDR1 SGHTA, CDR2 FQGNSA. CDR3 DNA sequence: TGTGCCAGCAGCTTTCTAGGGGGGTGGACAGGGGCTGGCTACACCTTC. Its protein is CASSFLGGWTGAGYTF.

The chain has TRBV29-1 and TRBJ1-3; D is ambiguous. The germline V and J ends were trimmed by 3 bases and 4 bases, with 7 bases remaining between them. Germline CDR1 reads SQVTM; CDR2 reads ANQGSEA. The CDR3 loop spans 12 amino acids. The CDR3 nucleotides are TGCAGCGTTGATCCGGGGGGAAACACCATATATTTT. It specifies CSVDPGGNTIYF.

This chain connects TRBV15 to TRBJ1-2; 8 bases agree with TRBD1. The CDR3 covers 16 residues. The trim removed 0 bases at V and 4 bases at J, leaving 7 bases unmatched. Germline CDR1 reads LNHNV; CDR2 reads YYDKDF (reference sequence). The CDR3 protein is CATSRDRATGAYGYTF. The CDR3 DNA reads as TGTGCCACCAGCAGAGATCGAGCGACAGGGGCCTATGGCTACACCTTC.

This chain joins TRBV6-5 and TRBJ2-1; 8 positions agree with TRBD2. The CDR3 spans 15 residues. J was trimmed by 2 bases and V by 4 bases; bases with no gene match: 4. Germline CDR1 MNHEY, CDR2 SVGAGI. The CDR3 loop reads CASSSSGPTYNEQFF. The DNA of the CDR3 is TGTGCCAGCAGTTCTAGCGGGCCCACCTACAATGAGCAGTTCTTC.

This rearrangement joins TRBV4-2 to TRBJ2-2; D gene unclear. CDR3 length: 12 amino acids. Germline assignment: CDR1 LGHNA and CDR2 YNFKEQ. Trimming left V 1 base short and J 4 bases short, with 1 base between. CDR3 in amino acids: CASSQGTGELFF. The DNA for the CDR3 is TGTGCCAGCAGCCAAGGCACCGGGGAGCTGTTTTTT.

This chain uses TRBV18 with TRBJ2-7; 9 nucleotides align to TRBD1. The CDR3 contains 15 residues. The trim removed 3 bases at V and 5 bases at J, leaving 8 bases unmatched. Germline CDR1 reads KGHSH; CDR2 reads LQKENI. CDR3 region: CASSPGTGFSNEQYF. The CDR3 bases are TGTGCCAGCTCACCCGGGACAGGGTTTTCCAACGAGCAGTACTTC.

This chain uses TRBV27 with TRBJ2-7, with D hard to call. The germline V gene encodes CDR1 MNHEY and CDR2 SMNVEV (reference sequence). V dropped 6 bases and J dropped 3 bases, with 12 bases sitting between them. This CDR3 has 13 amino acids. In DNA form, the CDR3 reads TGTGCCAGCAGCTTGAACAGTATCTACGAGCAGTACTTC. It encodes CASSLNSIYEQYF.

There are a few counts of this clone. The chain carries TRBV4-2 and TRBJ1-1, with 7 bases aligning to TRBD1. The germline V gene has CDR1 LGHNA and CDR2 YNFKEQ. There are 14 residues in the CDR3. Germline trimming cut 4 bases from V and 7 bases from J; bases unmatched to any gene: 9. The CDR3 protein is CASSLTGSTGEAFF. CDR3 bases: TGTGCCAGCAGCCTGACAGGGAGCACGGGTGAAGCTTTCTTT.

The rearrangement uses TRBV30 and TRBJ1-4; possibly TRBD1 for D (5 bases). Germline lookup yields CDR1 GTSNPN and CDR2 SVGIG (reference sequence). With 8 bases removed from V and 6 bases from J, the gap between germline ends came to 13 bases. The CDR3 is made up of 12 amino acids. The CDR3 loop is CAQRRGDEKLFF. The CDR3, as DNA: TGTGCCCAACGCCGAGGGGATGAAAAACTGTTTTTT.

This clone was seen a few times. This sequence joins TRBV4-1 and TRBJ1-5, with 11 bases identical to TRBD1. With 0 bases clipped from V and 7 bases from J, the junction kept 11 bases outside the gene matches. CDR1 MGHRA and CDR2 YSYEKL come from the germline V gene. The CDR3 covers 18 residues. Here the CDR3 DNA reads TGCGCCAGCAGCCAAGAGCCCCCTGGACAGGGGGCAAGACAGCCCCAGCATTTT. Its translation is CASSQEPPGQGARQPQHF.

The chain employs TRBV29-1 and TRBJ2-1; TRBD2 might be the D (6 bases). Per the germline V gene, CDR1 is SQVTM and CDR2 is ANQGSEA. The CDR3 runs 16 residues. V was pared by 6 bases and J by 7 bases, with 25 bases between. CDR3 loop: CSVGKSRDLFRNEQFF. The CDR3 DNA is TGCAGCGTCGGTAAGAGCCGGGACTTATTTCGGAATGAGCAGTTCTTC.

V gene TRBV6-5 combines with J gene TRBJ2-1, with 7 bases matching TRBD1. With V trimmed by 6 bases and J by 5 bases, 4 bases remained unmatched. This CDR3 region has 13 residues. CDR1 and CDR2 from the germline V gene are MNHEY and SVGAGI. CDR3 in amino acids: CASSLDRDNEQFF. The CDR3 DNA is TGTGCCAGCAGCTTAGACAGGGACAATGAGCAGTTCTTC.

V usage is TRBV2 and J usage is TRBJ2-2; TRBD2 aligns across 10 bases. With 6 bases clipped from V and 1 base from J, the junction kept 2 bases outside the gene matches. The germline V gene encodes CDR1 SNHLY and CDR2 FYNNEI. CDR3 length: 15 amino acids. The CDR3 loop reads CASSGTSVNTGELFF. The CDR3 DNA sequence: TGTGCCAGCAGCGGGACTAGCGTGAACACCGGGGAGCTGTTTTTT.

This clone appeared once. The chain has TRBV6-1 and TRBJ1-2, with D unclear. Germline V gene lookup returns CDR1 MNHNS and CDR2 SASEGT. There are 12 residues in the CDR3. V dropped 11 bases and J dropped 2 bases, with 12 bases sitting between them. The CDR3 coding sequence is TGTGCCGTTTGGAATTCCAACTATGGCTACACCTTC. Translation: CAVWNSNYGYTF.

CDR3: CASSLTPREGYTF. The CDR3, as DNA: TGTGCCAGCAGCTTAACACCGCGGGAAGGCTACACCTTC. The chain carries TRBV7-3 and TRBJ1-2, with D unresolved. CDR1 and CDR2 (germline): SGHTA, FQGTGA. Between the trimmed V and J ends, which lost 0 bases and 8 bases, there was a span of 10 bases. The CDR3 is 13 amino acids.

This rearrangement joins TRBV9 to TRBJ2-2; 15 bases fit TRBD2. The CDR3 length is 17 residues. The germline V gene encodes CDR1 SGDLS and CDR2 YYNGEE. V shed 0 bases and J 4 bases; nucleotides not matched to a gene: 1. This chain's CDR3 is CASSVGTSGRGTGELFF. CDR3 bases: TGTGCCAGCAGCGTAGGGACTAGCGGGAGGGGCACCGGGGAGCTGTTTTTT.

The chain carries TRBV27 and TRBJ1-4; possibly TRBD1 for D (5 bases). V was pared by 2 bases and J by 7 bases, with 17 bases between. This CDR3 spans 16 amino acids. CDR1 MNHEY and CDR2 SMNVEV come from the germline V gene (reference sequence). CDR3 protein: CASSLGPRIGGEKLFF. The CDR3 nucleotides are TGTGCCAGCAGTTTAGGCCCCCGGATCGGGGGTGAAAAACTGTTTTTT. The full variable domain, in which reference TRBV27 and TRBJ1-4 provide the parts outside the CDR3, is EAQVTQNPRYLITVTGKKLTVTCSQNMNHEYMSWYRQDPGLGLRQIYYSMNVEVTDKGDVPEGYKVSRKEKRNFPLILESPSPNQTSLYFCASSLGPRIGGEKLFFGSGTQLSVL.

In this sample, this clone turned up once. The chain carries TRBV5-1 and TRBJ1-4, with TRBD1 identical over 9 bases. CDR1 is SGHRS and CDR2 is YFSETQ in the germline V gene. This CDR3 is built from 16 residues. Trimming removed 0 bases from V and 5 bases from J; junction bases left unmatched: 5. CDR3 sequence: CASSLAGGQGNEKLFF. The CDR3 bases are TGCGCCAGCAGCTTGGCTGGCGGACAGGGGAATGAAAAACTGTTTTTT. Full variable domain (missing parts from reference TRBV5-1 and TRBJ1-4): KAGVTQTPRYLIKTRGQQVTLSCSPISGHRSVSWYQQTPGQGLQFLFEYFSETQRNKGNFPGRFSGRQFSNSRSEMNVSTLELGDSALYLCASSLAGGQGNEKLFFGSGTQLSVL.

The rearrangement links TRBV27 to TRBJ2-7, with TRBD1 as a possible D gene (5 bases). The CDR3 is 18 amino acids. V was shortened by 6 bases and J by 0 bases, with 24 bases between the two germline ends. Germline V gene sequence: CDR1 MNHEY, CDR2 SMNVEV (reference sequence). The CDR3 coding sequence is TGTGCCAGCAGCAAACTCCTTAAGACAGCAAGTCTCTCCTACGAGCAGTACTTC. Its protein product is CASSKLLKTASLSYEQYF.

The CDR3 coding sequence is TGTGCCATCAGTACCTCTAGCGGCTCCTACAATGAGCAGTTCTTC. This translates into CAISTSSGSYNEQFF. This chain links TRBV10-3 with TRBJ2-1; 7 nucleotides match TRBD2. Germline V gene lookup returns CDR1 ENHRY and CDR2 SYGVKD. V shed 5 bases, J shed 0 bases, and the junction held 4 bases outside the gene matches. CDR3 length: 15 residues.

The gene calls are TRBV18 and TRBJ2-7; 12 bases are shared with TRBD2. This CDR3 is 17 amino acids long. Germline trimming cut 0 bases from V and 2 bases from J; bases unmatched to any gene: 5. The V gene's germline CDR1 is KGHSH and CDR2 LQKENI. CDR3 sequence (DNA): TGTGCCAGCTCACCACCAACTAGCGGGAGGTACACCTACGAGCAGTACTTC. Residues: CASSPPTSGRYTYEQYF.

The chain couples TRBV6-5 to TRBJ2-7; D possibly corresponds to TRBD2 (5 bases). The CDR3 has 15 residues. CDR1 and CDR2 from the germline V gene are MNHEY and SVGAGI. Trimming took 8 bases from V and 0 from J, leaving 17 bases between them. CDR3 region: CASSRDLLSSYEQYF. The DNA of the CDR3 is TGTGCCAGCTCTCGGGATCTCCTTAGCTCCTACGAGCAGTACTTC.

The rearrangement links TRBV2 to TRBJ1-1, with TRBD1 identical over 8 bases. The germline V gene encodes CDR1 SNHLY and CDR2 FYNNEI. The J segment lost 4 bases and the V segment lost 6 bases, leaving 7 bases of the junction unmatched. There are 14 residues in the CDR3. The CDR3: CASSEDRAGTEAFF. The CDR3 DNA follows: TGTGCCAGCAGCGAGGACAGGGCGGGCACTGAAGCTTTCTTT.

This clone was detected only a few times. The rearrangement uses TRBV10-2 and TRBJ1-1; no clear D. CDR1 is WSHSY and CDR2 is SAAADI in the germline V gene. The CDR3 is 13 residues long. The V end lost 10 bases, the J end lost 0 bases, and 12 bases lay between the germline ends. The CDR3 DNA reads TGCGCCACCCGGGTAGCCTTGAACACTGAAGCTTTCTTT. Its protein product is CATRVALNTEAFF.

The chain combines TRBV6-1 with TRBJ2-2; D is ambiguous. Germline V CDR1 and CDR2: MNHNS, SASEGT. The V gene lost 7 bases and the J gene lost 2 bases, with 11 bases spanning the gap. The CDR3 is 14 amino acids. The CDR3 coding sequence is TGTGCCAGCATGAAGACACCCAACACCGGGGAGCTGTTTTTT. It encodes CASMKTPNTGELFF.